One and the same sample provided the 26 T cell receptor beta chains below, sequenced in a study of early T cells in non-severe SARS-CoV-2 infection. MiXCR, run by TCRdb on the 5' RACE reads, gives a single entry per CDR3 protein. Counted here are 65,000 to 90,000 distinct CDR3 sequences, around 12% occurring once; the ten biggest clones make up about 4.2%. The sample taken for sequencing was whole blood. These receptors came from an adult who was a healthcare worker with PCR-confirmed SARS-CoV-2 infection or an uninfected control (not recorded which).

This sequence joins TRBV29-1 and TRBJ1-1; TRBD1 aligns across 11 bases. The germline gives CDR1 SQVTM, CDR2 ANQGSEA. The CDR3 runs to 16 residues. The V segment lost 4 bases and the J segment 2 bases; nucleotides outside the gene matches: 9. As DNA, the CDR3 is TGCAGCGTTGGGACAGGGGGCTTACGGTATAACACTGAAGCTTTCTTT. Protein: CSVGTGGLRYNTEAFF.

DNA for the CDR3: TGTGCCAGCAGTTTGACAGAGAACTATGGCTACACCTTC. Translating it yields CASSLTENYGYTF. This sequence joins TRBV2 and TRBJ1-2, with TRBD1 as a possible D gene (5 bases). V was cut by 5 bases and J by 2 bases, with 9 bases left in between. The CDR3 has 13 amino acids. The germline V gene encodes CDR1 SNHLY and CDR2 FYNNEI.

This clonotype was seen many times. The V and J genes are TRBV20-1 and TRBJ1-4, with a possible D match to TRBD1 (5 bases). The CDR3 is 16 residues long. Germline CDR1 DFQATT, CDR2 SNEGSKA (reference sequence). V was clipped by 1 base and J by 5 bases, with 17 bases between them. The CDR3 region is CSARVLRGIGNEKLFF. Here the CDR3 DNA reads TGCAGTGCTAGAGTATTGAGGGGAATCGGCAATGAAAAACTGTTTTTT.

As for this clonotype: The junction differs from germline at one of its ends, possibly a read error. This CDR3 is CANSPLADNTDTQYF. The DNA for the CDR3 is TGTGCCAACAGCCCCCTAGCGGACAACACAGATACGCAGTATTTT. The chain carries TRBV7-2 and TRBJ2-3, with 7 bases identical to TRBD2. This CDR3 has 15 residues. In germline, CDR1 is SGHTA, CDR2 FQGNSA.

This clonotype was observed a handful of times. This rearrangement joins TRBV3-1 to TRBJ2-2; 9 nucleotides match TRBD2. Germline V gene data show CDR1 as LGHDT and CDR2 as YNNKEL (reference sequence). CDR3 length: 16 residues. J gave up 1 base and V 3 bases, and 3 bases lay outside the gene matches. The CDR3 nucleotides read TGTGCCAGCAGCCACTTAGCGGGAGTGAACACCGGGGAGCTGTTTTTT. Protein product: CASSHLAGVNTGELFF.

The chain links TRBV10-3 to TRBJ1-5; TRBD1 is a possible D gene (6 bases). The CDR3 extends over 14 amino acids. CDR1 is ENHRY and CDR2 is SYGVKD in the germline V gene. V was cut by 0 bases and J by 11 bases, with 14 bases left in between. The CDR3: CAISESFQGTSQHF. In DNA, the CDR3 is TGTGCCATCAGTGAGTCGTTCCAGGGGACATCCCAGCATTTT.

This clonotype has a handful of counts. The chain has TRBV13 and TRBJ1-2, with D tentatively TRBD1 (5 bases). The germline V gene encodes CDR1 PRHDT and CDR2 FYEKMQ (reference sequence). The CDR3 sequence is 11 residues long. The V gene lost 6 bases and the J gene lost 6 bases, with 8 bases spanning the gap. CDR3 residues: CASRSTDGYTF. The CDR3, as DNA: TGTGCCAGCAGATCGACAGATGGCTACACCTTC.

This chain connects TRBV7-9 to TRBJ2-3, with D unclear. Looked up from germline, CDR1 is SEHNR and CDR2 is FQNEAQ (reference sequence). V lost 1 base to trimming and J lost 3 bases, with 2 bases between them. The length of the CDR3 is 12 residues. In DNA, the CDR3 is TGTGCCAGCAGCTTAGAAACAGATACGCAGTATTTT. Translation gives CASSLETDTQYF.

The CDR3 protein is CASSISGRNTGELFF. The CDR3 nucleotides read TGTGCCAGTAGTATTAGCGGGAGAAACACCGGGGAGCTGTTTTTT. The chain joins TRBV19 to TRBJ2-2; 9 bases are a match to TRBD2. This CDR3 has 15 residues. From germline, CDR1 is LNHDA and CDR2 SQIVND (reference sequence). The V gene end was trimmed by 3 bases and the J gene end by 2 bases; junction bases not matched to a gene: 1.

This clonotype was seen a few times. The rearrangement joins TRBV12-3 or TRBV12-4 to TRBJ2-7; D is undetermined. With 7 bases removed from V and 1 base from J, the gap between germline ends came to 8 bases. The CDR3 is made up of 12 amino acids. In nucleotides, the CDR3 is TGTGCCAGCAAACCACAGTCCTACGAGCAGTACTTC. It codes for CASKPQSYEQYF.

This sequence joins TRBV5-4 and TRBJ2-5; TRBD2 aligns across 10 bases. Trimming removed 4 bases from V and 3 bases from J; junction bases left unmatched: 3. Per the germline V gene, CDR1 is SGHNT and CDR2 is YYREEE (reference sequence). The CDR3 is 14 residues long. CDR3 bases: TGTGCCAGCAGCCCCGGGACTAGCGAAGAGACCCAGTACTTC. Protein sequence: CASSPGTSEETQYF. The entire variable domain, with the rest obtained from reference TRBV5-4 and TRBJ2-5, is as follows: ETGVTQSPTHLIKTRGQQVTLRCSSQSGHNTVSWYQQALGQGPQFIFQYYREEENGRGNFPPRFSGLQFPNYSSELNVNALELDDSALYLCASSPGTSEETQYFGPGTRLLVL.

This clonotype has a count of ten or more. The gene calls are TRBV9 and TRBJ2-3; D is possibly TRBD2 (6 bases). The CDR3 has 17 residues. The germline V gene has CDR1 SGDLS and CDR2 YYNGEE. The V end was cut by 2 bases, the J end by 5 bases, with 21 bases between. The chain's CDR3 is CASSVSGTPMLGDTQYF. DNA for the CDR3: TGTGCCAGCAGCGTGTCAGGGACTCCAATGTTGGGAGATACGCAGTATTTT.

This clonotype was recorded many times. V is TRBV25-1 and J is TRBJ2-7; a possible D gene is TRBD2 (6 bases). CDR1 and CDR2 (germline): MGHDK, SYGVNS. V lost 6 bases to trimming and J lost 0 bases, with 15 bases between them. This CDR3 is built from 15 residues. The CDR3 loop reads CASSEGTASSYEQYF. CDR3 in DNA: TGTGCCAGCAGCGAAGGGACTGCCTCCTCCTACGAGCAGTACTTC.

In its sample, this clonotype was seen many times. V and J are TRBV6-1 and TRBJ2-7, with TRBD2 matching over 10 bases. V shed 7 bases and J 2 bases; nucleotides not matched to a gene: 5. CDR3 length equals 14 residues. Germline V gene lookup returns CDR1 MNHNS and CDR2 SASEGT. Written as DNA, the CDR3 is TGTGCCAGCAAAGGGCTAGCGGGAGCCTACGAGCAGTACTTC. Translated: CASKGLAGAYEQYF.

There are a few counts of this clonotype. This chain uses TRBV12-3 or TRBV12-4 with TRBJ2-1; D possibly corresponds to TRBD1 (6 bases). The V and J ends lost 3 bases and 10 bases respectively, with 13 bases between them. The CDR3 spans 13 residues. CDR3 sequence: CASSLGAFVEQFF. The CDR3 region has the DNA TGTGCCAGCAGTTTGGGGGCCTTTGTCGAGCAGTTCTTC.

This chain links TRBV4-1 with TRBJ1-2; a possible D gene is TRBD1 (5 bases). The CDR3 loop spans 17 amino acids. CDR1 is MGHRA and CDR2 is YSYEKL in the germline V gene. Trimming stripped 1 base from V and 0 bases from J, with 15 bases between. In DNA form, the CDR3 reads TGCGCCAGCAGCCAAGTCGATCCGAGACAGACTAACTATGGCTACACCTTC. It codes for CASSQVDPRQTNYGYTF.

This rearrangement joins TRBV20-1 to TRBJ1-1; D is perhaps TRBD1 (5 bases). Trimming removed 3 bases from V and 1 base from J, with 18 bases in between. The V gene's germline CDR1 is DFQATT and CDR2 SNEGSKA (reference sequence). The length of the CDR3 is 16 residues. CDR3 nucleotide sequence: TGCAGTGCTAGCGGATCGCGGAGCAGGGAGAACACTGAAGCTTTCTTT. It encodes CSASGSRSRENTEAFF.

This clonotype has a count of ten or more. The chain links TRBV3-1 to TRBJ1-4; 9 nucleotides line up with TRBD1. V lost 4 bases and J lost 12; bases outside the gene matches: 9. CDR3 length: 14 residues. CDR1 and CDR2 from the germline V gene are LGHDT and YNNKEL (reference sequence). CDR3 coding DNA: TGTGCCAGCAGCCCCTACCGGGACAGGGATCAACTGTTTTTT. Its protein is CASSPYRDRDQLFF.

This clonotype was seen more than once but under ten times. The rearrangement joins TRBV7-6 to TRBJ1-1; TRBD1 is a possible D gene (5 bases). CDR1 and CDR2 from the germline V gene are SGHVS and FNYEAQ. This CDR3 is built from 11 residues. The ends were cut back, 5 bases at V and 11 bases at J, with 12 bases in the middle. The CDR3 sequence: CASSQSGIAFF. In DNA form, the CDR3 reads TGTGCCAGCAGCCAGTCAGGGATTGCTTTCTTT.

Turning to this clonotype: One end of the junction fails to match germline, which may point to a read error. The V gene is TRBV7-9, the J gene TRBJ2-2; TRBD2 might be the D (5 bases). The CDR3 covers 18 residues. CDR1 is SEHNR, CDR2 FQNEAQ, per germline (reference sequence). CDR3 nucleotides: TGTGCCAGCAGCATAGCTCGGCCTAGCCGATGGGCCACCGGGGAGCTGTTTTTT. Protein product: CASSIARPSRWATGELFF.

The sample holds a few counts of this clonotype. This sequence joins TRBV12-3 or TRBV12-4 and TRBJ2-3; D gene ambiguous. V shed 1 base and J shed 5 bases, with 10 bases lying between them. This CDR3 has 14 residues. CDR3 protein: CASSLGSGGDTQYF. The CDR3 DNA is TGTGCCAGCAGTTTAGGGAGTGGTGGAGATACGCAGTATTTT.

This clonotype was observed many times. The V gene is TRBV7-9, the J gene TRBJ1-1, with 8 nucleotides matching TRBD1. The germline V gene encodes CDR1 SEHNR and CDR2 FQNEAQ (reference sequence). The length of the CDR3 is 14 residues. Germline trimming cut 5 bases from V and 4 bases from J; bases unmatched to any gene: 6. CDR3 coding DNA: TGTGCCAGCAGCCAGGACAGGGCGGCCACTGAAGCTTTCTTT. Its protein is CASSQDRAATEAFF.

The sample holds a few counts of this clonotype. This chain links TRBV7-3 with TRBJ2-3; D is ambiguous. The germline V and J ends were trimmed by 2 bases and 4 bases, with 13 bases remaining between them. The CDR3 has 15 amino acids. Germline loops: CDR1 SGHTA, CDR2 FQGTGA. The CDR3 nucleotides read TGTGCCAGCAGCTTAGGGCCGAGCCCCCCAGATACGCAGTATTTT. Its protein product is CASSLGPSPPDTQYF.

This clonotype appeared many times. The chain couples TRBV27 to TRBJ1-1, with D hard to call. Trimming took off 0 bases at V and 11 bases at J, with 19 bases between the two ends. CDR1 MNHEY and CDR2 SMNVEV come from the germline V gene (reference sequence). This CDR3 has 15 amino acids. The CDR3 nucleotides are TGTGCCAGCAGTTTATCGGGGATGGCCGAGACCGGGGCTTTCTTT. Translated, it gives CASSLSGMAETGAFF.

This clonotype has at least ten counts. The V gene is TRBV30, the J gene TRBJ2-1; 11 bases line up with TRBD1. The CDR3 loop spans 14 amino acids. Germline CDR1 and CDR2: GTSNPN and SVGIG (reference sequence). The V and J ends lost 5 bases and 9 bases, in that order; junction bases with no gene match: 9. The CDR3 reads CAWEPGTGGAEQFF. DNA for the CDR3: TGTGCCTGGGAACCCGGGACAGGGGGGGCTGAGCAGTTCTTC.

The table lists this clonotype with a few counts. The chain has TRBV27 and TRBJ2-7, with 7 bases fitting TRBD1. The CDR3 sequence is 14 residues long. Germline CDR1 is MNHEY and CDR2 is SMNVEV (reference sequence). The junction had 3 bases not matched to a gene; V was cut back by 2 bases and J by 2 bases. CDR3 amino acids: CASSLHQGAYEQYF. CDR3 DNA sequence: TGTGCCAGCAGTTTACATCAGGGGGCCTACGAGCAGTACTTC.